Listed below are T cell receptor beta chains from one sample, sequenced in a study of identical twins. TCRdb called the 5' RACE reads again in MiXCR, with one record for every CDR3 protein. The table lists roughly 1.6 million distinct CDR3 sequences, more than 30% of them singletons. Sequencing was done on a sample of cord blood. Receptor source: a newborn girl in good health. The CDR3 runs from the conserved cysteine through the conserved F or W. Fields, in order: CDR3 length, D gene, J gene, clone size, V gene, CDR3 DNA, CDR3 protein. D genes are given only for firm matches. Rows give clone size only sometimes, using once, few, many, or a class for an expanded clone.

len: 15; d_gene: .; j_gene: TRBJ1-5; abundance: .; v_gene: TRBV19; CDR3nt: TGTGCCAGTAGTATCTGGGGCAGGGCAAATCAGCCCCAGCATTTT; CDR3aa: CASSIWGRANQPQHF
len: 16; d_gene: .; j_gene: TRBJ1-1; abundance: .; v_gene: TRBV6-6; CDR3nt: TGTGCCAGCAGCACCCCCAGGGGCGGGGGGGGCACTGAAGCTTTCTTT; CDR3aa: CASSTPRGGGGTEAFF
len: 13; d_gene: TRBD1; j_gene: TRBJ2-7; abundance: few; v_gene: TRBV5-1; CDR3nt: TGCGCCAGCAGCTTTCAGGGGGACTACGAGCAGTACTTC; CDR3aa: CASSFQGDYEQYF
len: 15; d_gene: .; j_gene: TRBJ2-3; abundance: .; v_gene: TRBV2; CDR3nt: TGTGCCAGCAGTGATCCGCGTGGGGACACAGATACGCAGTATTTT; CDR3aa: CASSDPRGDTDTQYF
len: 17; d_gene: .; j_gene: TRBJ2-1; abundance: .; v_gene: TRBV27; CDR3nt: TGTGCCAGCAGTCCCTGGGGAAGGTTAGCGCCCTACAATGAGCAGTTCTTC; CDR3aa: CASSPWGRLAPYNEQFF
len: 13; d_gene: .; j_gene: TRBJ2-5; abundance: many; v_gene: TRBV12-3/TRBV12-4; CDR3nt: TGTGCCAGCAGCCCGCGTGGGTTAGAGACCCAGTACTTC; CDR3aa: CASSPRGLETQYF
len: 15; d_gene: TRBD2; j_gene: TRBJ2-1; abundance: few; v_gene: TRBV24-1; CDR3nt: TGTGCCACCAGTGAACAGGGACTAGCGGGAAATGAGCAGTTCTTC; CDR3aa: CATSEQGLAGNEQFF
len: 13; d_gene: .; j_gene: TRBJ1-5; abundance: .; v_gene: TRBV2; CDR3nt: TGTGCCAGCAGTCAACAGGGCCATCAGCCCCAGCATTTT; CDR3aa: CASSQQGHQPQHF
len: 15; d_gene: .; j_gene: TRBJ2-2; abundance: .; v_gene: TRBV7-2; CDR3nt: TGTGCCAGCAGCTTTTTCCACAAGCCCACCGGGGAGCTGTTTTTT; CDR3aa: CASSFFHKPTGELFF
len: 15; d_gene: TRBD1; j_gene: TRBJ1-1; abundance: .; v_gene: TRBV19; CDR3nt: TGTGCCAGTGGCCCCCAGGGGGGCGCGGGAACTGAAGCTTTCTTT; CDR3aa: CASGPQGGAGTEAFF
len: 19; d_gene: TRBD1; j_gene: TRBJ2-4; abundance: once; v_gene: TRBV14; CDR3nt: TGTGCCAGCAGCCCCCTTGGGACAGGGGGCCGGGCATCCAAAAACACTCAGTACTTC; CDR3aa: CASSPLGTGGRASKNTQYF
len: 12; d_gene: TRBD1; j_gene: TRBJ2-7; abundance: few; v_gene: TRBV20-1; CDR3nt: TGCAGTGCTAACAGGGGGGCCTACGAGCAGTACTTC; CDR3aa: CSANRGAYEQYF
len: 13; d_gene: .; j_gene: TRBJ1-2; abundance: .; v_gene: TRBV29-1; CDR3nt: TGCAGCGTTTTCTGGCCCACCCACAATGGCTACACCTTC; CDR3aa: CSVFWPTHNGYTF
len: 15; d_gene: .; j_gene: TRBJ2-1; abundance: few; v_gene: TRBV15; CDR3nt: TGTGCCACCAGCGCCCAGATCTCCTTCTACAATGAGCAGTTCTTC; CDR3aa: CATSAQISFYNEQFF
len: 11; d_gene: .; j_gene: TRBJ1-5; abundance: few; v_gene: TRBV2; CDR3nt: TGTGCCAGCAGGGGGGAACAGCCCCAGCATTTT; CDR3aa: CASRGEQPQHF
len: 14; d_gene: .; j_gene: TRBJ2-5; abundance: .; v_gene: TRBV20-1; CDR3nt: TGCAGTGCTAGAGATCATCTGATCCAAGAGACCCAGTACTTC; CDR3aa: CSARDHLIQETQYF
len: 16; d_gene: TRBD1; j_gene: TRBJ2-7; abundance: few; v_gene: TRBV7-2; CDR3nt: TGTTCCAGCAGCTTAGTCAGGACAGGGAAGGACTACGAGCAGTACTTC; CDR3aa: CSSSLVRTGKDYEQYF
len: 14; d_gene: TRBD2; j_gene: TRBJ2-5; abundance: .; v_gene: TRBV24-1; CDR3nt: TGTGCCACCAGTGATCCCATGCGGGGGGAGACCCAGTACTTC; CDR3aa: CATSDPMRGETQYF
len: 13; d_gene: .; j_gene: TRBJ2-2; abundance: .; v_gene: TRBV10-3; CDR3nt: TGTGCCATCAGTGGGACGGCAACCGGGGAGCTGTTTTTT; CDR3aa: CAISGTATGELFF
len: 13; d_gene: .; j_gene: TRBJ2-7; abundance: .; v_gene: TRBV30; CDR3nt: TGTGCCTGGAGCTTCTCCGGTCCATACGAGCAGTACTTC; CDR3aa: CAWSFSGPYEQYF
len: 15; d_gene: .; j_gene: TRBJ1-6; abundance: .; v_gene: TRBV12-3/TRBV12-4; CDR3nt: TGTGCCAGCAGTTTCTTAAAAGGGCGGCGGTCACCCCTCCACTTT; CDR3aa: CASSFLKGRRSPLHF
len: 15; d_gene: .; j_gene: TRBJ2-7; abundance: many; v_gene: TRBV10-3; CDR3nt: TGTGCCATCAGTGAGGAATGGGAGTCCCTCTACGAGCAGTACTTC; CDR3aa: CAISEEWESLYEQYF
len: 13; d_gene: .; j_gene: TRBJ1-1; abundance: few; v_gene: TRBV16; CDR3nt: TGTGCCAGCAGCCAATCTGCCAACACTGAAGCTTTCTTT; CDR3aa: CASSQSANTEAFF
len: 13; d_gene: .; j_gene: TRBJ2-7; abundance: .; v_gene: TRBV6-1; CDR3nt: TGTGCCAGCAGTGAAGTTTACGCCTACGAGCAGTACTTC; CDR3aa: CASSEVYAYEQYF
len: 15; d_gene: TRBD1; j_gene: TRBJ1-1; abundance: .; v_gene: TRBV29-1; CDR3nt: TGCAGCGCCCGAAGGTTCTCATACAGGGGGTGGATCGCTTTCTTT; CDR3aa: CSARRFSYRGWIAFF
len: 14; d_gene: TRBD2; j_gene: TRBJ2-5; abundance: .; v_gene: TRBV2; CDR3nt: TGTGCCAGCAGGGCTAGCGGGGGGGCACTTGAGCAGTACTTC; CDR3aa: CASRASGGALEQYF
len: 15; d_gene: TRBD1; j_gene: TRBJ2-1; abundance: .; v_gene: TRBV7-9; CDR3nt: TGTGCCAGCAGCCACAAGGGGACAGAATACAATGAGCAGTTCTTC; CDR3aa: CASSHKGTEYNEQFF
len: 12; d_gene: TRBD1; j_gene: TRBJ1-1; abundance: .; v_gene: TRBV30; CDR3nt: TGTGCCTGGAGGGACAGGGGCACTGAAGCTTTCTTT; CDR3aa: CAWRDRGTEAFF
len: 13; d_gene: .; j_gene: TRBJ1-2; abundance: .; v_gene: TRBV6-2/TRBV6-3; CDR3nt: TGTGCCAGCAGTTCGTCCCCGCGCTATGGCTACACCTTC; CDR3aa: CASSSSPRYGYTF
len: 13; d_gene: .; j_gene: TRBJ2-5; abundance: few; v_gene: TRBV25-1; CDR3nt: TGTGCCAGCAGTGAGTACGGGGCGGAGACCCAGTACTTC; CDR3aa: CASSEYGAETQYF
len: 14; d_gene: .; j_gene: TRBJ2-1; abundance: few; v_gene: TRBV27; CDR3nt: TGTGCCAGCCGGCGTAGCGGTCTAGGGGATGAGCAGTTCTTC; CDR3aa: CASRRSGLGDEQFF
len: 16; d_gene: .; j_gene: TRBJ2-7; abundance: few; v_gene: TRBV20-1; CDR3nt: TGCAGTGCTAGGCCTACAGGGGCCGGGAGGATGAACGAGCAGTACTTC; CDR3aa: CSARPTGAGRMNEQYF
len: 13; d_gene: .; j_gene: TRBJ1-1; abundance: .; v_gene: TRBV19; CDR3nt: TGTGCCAGTGGAGTGGGGGGAAACACTGAAGCTTTCTTT; CDR3aa: CASGVGGNTEAFF
len: 18; d_gene: TRBD2; j_gene: TRBJ2-7; abundance: once; v_gene: TRBV7-2; CDR3nt: TGTGCCAGCAGCTTGACTAGCGGAGCTATTCGGGGGTTGAATGAGCAGTACTTC; CDR3aa: CASSLTSGAIRGLNEQYF
len: 13; d_gene: .; j_gene: TRBJ2-7; abundance: .; v_gene: TRBV20-1; CDR3nt: TGCAGTGCTAGAGATATAGGCCTCTACGAGCAGTACTTC; CDR3aa: CSARDIGLYEQYF
len: 13; d_gene: .; j_gene: TRBJ2-7; abundance: .; v_gene: TRBV6-5; CDR3nt: TGTGCCAGCAAGGCAGGTGATCCCTACGAGCAGTACTTC; CDR3aa: CASKAGDPYEQYF
len: 15; d_gene: TRBD2; j_gene: TRBJ2-4; abundance: .; v_gene: TRBV28; CDR3nt: TGTGCCAGCAGTTTAGCGGGAGGAGGCAAAAACATTCAGTACTTC; CDR3aa: CASSLAGGGKNIQYF
len: 18; d_gene: TRBD2; j_gene: TRBJ2-3; abundance: many; v_gene: TRBV7-2; CDR3nt: TGTGCCAGCAGCTTACCCACAATCCGGGACTATTACACAGATACGCAGTATTTT; CDR3aa: CASSLPTIRDYYTDTQYF
len: 16; d_gene: TRBD2; j_gene: TRBJ2-2; abundance: .; v_gene: TRBV20-1; CDR3nt: TGCAGTGCTAGGACTAGCGGGAGAGCGAACACCGGGGAGCTGTTTTTT; CDR3aa: CSARTSGRANTGELFF
len: 14; d_gene: TRBD1; j_gene: TRBJ1-6; abundance: few; v_gene: TRBV29-1; CDR3nt: TGCAGCGTCCCGACAGGGGGCCAGAATTCACCCCTCCACTTT; CDR3aa: CSVPTGGQNSPLHF
len: 12; d_gene: TRBD1; j_gene: TRBJ1-2; abundance: .; v_gene: TRBV19; CDR3nt: TGTGCCAGTAGTAAAACAGGGGGTGGCTACACCTTC; CDR3aa: CASSKTGGGYTF
len: 17; d_gene: TRBD2; j_gene: TRBJ2-3; abundance: .; v_gene: TRBV7-9; CDR3nt: TGTGCCAGCAGCTTATGGGCTAGCGGACCCGGTGCGGATACGCAGTATTTT; CDR3aa: CASSLWASGPGADTQYF
len: 15; d_gene: .; j_gene: TRBJ2-1; abundance: .; v_gene: TRBV6-1; CDR3nt: TGTGCCAGCAGTGAAGCGACACGGGAGTCCAATGAGCAGTTCTTC; CDR3aa: CASSEATRESNEQFF
len: 16; d_gene: .; j_gene: TRBJ2-5; abundance: few; v_gene: TRBV11-2; CDR3nt: TGTGCCAGCAGCTTAAGCCGGAGCTCCTTCCAAGAGACCCAGTACTTC; CDR3aa: CASSLSRSSFQETQYF
len: 14; d_gene: .; j_gene: TRBJ2-5; abundance: .; v_gene: TRBV12-3/TRBV12-4; CDR3nt: TGTGCCAGCAGTCAACCAGGTGGTTCGGAGACCCAGTACTTC; CDR3aa: CASSQPGGSETQYF
len: 16; d_gene: .; j_gene: TRBJ2-3; abundance: .; v_gene: TRBV21-1; CDR3nt: TGTGCCAGCAGCAAATGGGGGGGCTGTAGCACAGATACGCAGTATTTT; CDR3aa: CASSKWGGCSTDTQYF
len: 14; d_gene: TRBD1; j_gene: TRBJ2-1; abundance: .; v_gene: TRBV9; CDR3nt: TGTGCCAGCAGCGTGACAGGGAGCACCTACGAGCAGTTCTTC; CDR3aa: CASSVTGSTYEQFF
len: 14; d_gene: TRBD1; j_gene: TRBJ2-5; abundance: .; v_gene: TRBV5-1; CDR3nt: TGCGCCAGCAGCGCTTACAGGGGCCAAGAGACCCAGTACTTC; CDR3aa: CASSAYRGQETQYF
len: 19; d_gene: TRBD2; j_gene: TRBJ2-1; abundance: once; v_gene: TRBV9; CDR3nt: TGTGCCAGCAGCGTAGCTGTCGGGGGGGGCGTCTTAAGTTACAATGAGCAGTTCTTC; CDR3aa: CASSVAVGGGVLSYNEQFF
len: 16; d_gene: TRBD2; j_gene: TRBJ2-1; abundance: .; v_gene: TRBV11-2; CDR3nt: TGTGCCAGCAGCTCGCCGCGGGGGGCCTCCTACAATGAGCAGTTCTTC; CDR3aa: CASSSPRGASYNEQFF
len: 15; d_gene: .; j_gene: TRBJ2-7; abundance: .; v_gene: TRBV5-8; CDR3nt: TGTGCCAGCAGCTTGGCCGTACGACCTCCTTTCGAGCAGTACTTC; CDR3aa: CASSLAVRPPFEQYF